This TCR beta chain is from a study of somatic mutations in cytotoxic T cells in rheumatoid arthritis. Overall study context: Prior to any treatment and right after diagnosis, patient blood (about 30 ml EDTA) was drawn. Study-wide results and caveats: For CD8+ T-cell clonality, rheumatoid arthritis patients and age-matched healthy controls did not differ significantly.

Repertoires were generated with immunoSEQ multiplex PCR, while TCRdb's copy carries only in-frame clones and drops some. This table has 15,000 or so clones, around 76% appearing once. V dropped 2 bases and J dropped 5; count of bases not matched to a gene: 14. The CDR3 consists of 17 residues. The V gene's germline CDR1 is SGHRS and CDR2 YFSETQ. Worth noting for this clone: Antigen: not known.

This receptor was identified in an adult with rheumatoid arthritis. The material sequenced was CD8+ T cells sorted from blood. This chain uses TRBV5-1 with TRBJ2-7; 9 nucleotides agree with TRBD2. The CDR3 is CASSFTNPGLALDEQYF. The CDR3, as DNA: TGCGCCAGCAGCTTCACTAATCCAGGACTAGCGCTAGACGAGCAGTACTTC.